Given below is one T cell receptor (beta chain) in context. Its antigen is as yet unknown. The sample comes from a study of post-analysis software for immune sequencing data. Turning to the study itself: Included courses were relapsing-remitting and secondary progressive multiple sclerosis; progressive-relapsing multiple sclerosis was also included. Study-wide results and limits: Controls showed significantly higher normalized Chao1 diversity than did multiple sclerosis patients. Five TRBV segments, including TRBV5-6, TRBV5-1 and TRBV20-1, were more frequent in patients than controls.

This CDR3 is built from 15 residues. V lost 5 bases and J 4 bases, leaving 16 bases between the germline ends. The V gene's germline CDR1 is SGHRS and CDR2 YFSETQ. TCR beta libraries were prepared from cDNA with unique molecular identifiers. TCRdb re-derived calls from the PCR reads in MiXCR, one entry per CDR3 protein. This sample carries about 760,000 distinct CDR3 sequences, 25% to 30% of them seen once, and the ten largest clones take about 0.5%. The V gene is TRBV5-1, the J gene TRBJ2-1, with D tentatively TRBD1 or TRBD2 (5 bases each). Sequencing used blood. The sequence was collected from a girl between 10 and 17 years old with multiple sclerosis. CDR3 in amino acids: CASRYLRGPYNEQFF. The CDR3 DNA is TGCGCCAGCAGATACTTGAGGGGTCCGTACAATGAGCAGTTCTTC.